This T cell receptor (beta chain) comes out of a study of beta chain features in type 1 diabetes. Study in general: Patients did not differ from healthy donors in age, gender or cell yield. Overall study results and limits: In all four CD4+ subsets, TCRB CDR3 length was significantly, moderately reduced in type 1 diabetes.

Based on CD45RO/CCR7/CD25/CD127/CD95/CD27, CD4+ regulatory, stem cell-like memory, naive and central memory cells were sorted. Deletions cut 1 base from V and 0 bases from J, with 16 bases between. This CDR3 is 18 amino acids long. The germline V gene encodes CDR1 SGHTA and CDR2 FQGNSA. Reverse transcription of all isolated RNA meant that expressed TCRB transcripts were sequenced. Data came from immunoSEQ multiplex PCR; TCRdb stores just in-frame clones and leaves some out. The sample holds around 240,000 clones, around 16% seen once. As concerns this clone: What it binds is unknown.

This rearrangement joins TRBV7-2 to TRBJ2-1; D gene uncertain. The receptor comes from a man younger than 40 with type 1 diabetes. Input material: naive CD4+ T cells from blood. The CDR3 sequence is CASSLGMTARSSYNEQFF. For the CDR3, the DNA is TGTGCCAGCAGCTTAGGTATGACTGCCAGGAGCTCCTACAATGAGCAGTTCTTC.